This T cell receptor beta chain was identified in a study of CD8 T cells in Susac syndrome. Random-hexamer reverse transcription was applied to roughly 0.5 to 1 ug RNA. Multiplex immunoSEQ PCR targeted 54 Vbeta and 13 Jbeta TCR beta segments. TCRdb processed the immunoSEQ multiplex PCR reads anew with MiXCR; each CDR3 protein has one entry. This table has around 280,000 distinct CDR3 sequences, about 90% appearing once. This sequence was found in a human donor with multiple sclerosis. The sequenced material came from CD4+ T cells from PBMCs.

The CDR3: CASRGTGGNYGYTF. The CDR3, as DNA: TGTGCCAGCAGGGGGACAGGGGGTAACTATGGCTACACCTTC. The genes are TRBV27 and TRBJ1-2, with 11 bases matching TRBD1. The CDR3 is 14 residues long. Trimming cost V 6 bases and J 1 base; bases outside gene matches: 1. Germline V lookup: CDR1 MNHEY, CDR2 SMNVEV (reference sequence).